Shown below are 28 T cell receptor beta chains from a single sample sequenced in a study of cytomegalovirus exposure and HLA in healthy donors. The study ran its PCR with 60 Vbeta and 13 Jbeta primers. Data came from immunoSEQ multiplex PCR; TCRdb stores just in-frame clones and leaves some out. The sample holds about 120,000 clones, around two thirds seen once. The specimen sequenced was PBMCs. These receptors were taken from a woman in her 40s in good health and CMV-seropositive.

The rearrangement joins TRBV4-1 to TRBJ2-4; 7 positions agree with TRBD1. CDR3 length: 16 amino acids. V lost 1 base, J lost 5 bases, and 8 bases stayed unmatched. Germline CDR1 MGHRA, CDR2 YSYEKL. The CDR3 region is CASSQGEQGMQNIQYF. DNA of the CDR3: TGCGCCAGCAGCCAAGGCGAACAGGGGATGCAAAACATTCAGTACTTC.

This rearrangement joins TRBV7-9 to TRBJ2-1; possibly TRBD1 for D (6 bases). The CDR3 is 18 amino acids. Per germline, CDR1 SEHNR and CDR2 FQNEAQ (reference sequence). V was pared by 5 bases and J by 0 bases, with 20 bases between. In nucleotides, the CDR3 is TGTGCCAGCAGCCTGAACTCCGGGACACATAGCTCCTACAATGAGCAGTTCTTC. This translates into CASSLNSGTHSSYNEQFF.

The rearrangement uses TRBV27 and TRBJ2-1; 7 bases map to TRBD1. There are 20 residues in the CDR3. Germline V gene sequence: CDR1 MNHEY, CDR2 SMNVEV (reference sequence). After removal of 6 bases from V and 0 bases from J, the junction contained 20 bases not matched to a gene. The CDR3 spells CASRRVGGQSHHHSYNEQFF. CDR3 DNA: TGTGCCAGCAGGCGTGTTGGGGGACAGAGCCACCACCACTCCTACAATGAGCAGTTCTTC.

The chain combines TRBV9 with TRBJ2-2; 7 bases align to TRBD2. The V gene end was trimmed by 0 bases and the J gene end by 4 bases; junction bases not matched to a gene: 6. Germline CDR1 is SGDLS and CDR2 is YYNGEE. The CDR3 has 16 amino acids. CDR3 nucleotide sequence: TGTGCCAGCAGCGTAGCTGCGGGAGAGGGCACCGGGGAGCTGTTTTTT. It is translated as CASSVAAGEGTGELFF.

V usage is TRBV28 and J usage is TRBJ1-6; possible D gene TRBD1, 5 bases. The V gene's germline CDR1 is MDHEN and CDR2 SYDVKM. Trimming took 3 bases from V and 0 from J, leaving 9 bases between them. The length of the CDR3 is 16 residues. In DNA, the CDR3 is TGTGCCAGCAGTTTGCGGGGCAACTCCTATAATTCACCCCTCCACTTT. Protein product: CASSLRGNSYNSPLHF.

V gene TRBV5-8 combines with J gene TRBJ2-7; possibly TRBD2 for D (6 bases). V lost 2 bases and J lost 4, with 10 bases in between. Germline CDR1 is SGHTS and CDR2 is YDEGEE. CDR3 length equals 13 residues. The CDR3 is CASSFPSEYEQYF. CDR3 nucleotides: TGTGCCAGCAGCTTTCCTAGCGAGTACGAGCAGTACTTC. Full variable domain (outside the CDR3, taken from reference TRBV5-8 and TRBJ2-7): EAGVTQSPTHLIKTRGQQATLRCSPISGHTSVYWYQQALGLGLQFLLWYDEGEERNRGNFPPRFSGRQFPNYSSELNVNALELEDSALYLCASSFPSEYEQYFGPGTRLTVT.

This clone appeared a few times. The chain uses TRBV14 and TRBJ2-7; D remains ambiguous. Germline V gene lookup returns CDR1 SGHDN and CDR2 FVKESK. This CDR3 comprises 12 residues. V lost 2 bases and J lost 3, with 5 bases in between. The CDR3, as DNA: TGTGCCAGCAGCCAATTCGGCTACGAGCAGTACTTC. Protein sequence: CASSQFGYEQYF.

The chain has TRBV9 and TRBJ1-3, with D perhaps matching TRBD1 (5 bases). V lost 7 bases, J lost 3 bases, and 11 bases lay in between. The CDR3 is made up of 13 amino acids. Germline V gives CDR1 SGDLS, CDR2 YYNGEE. CDR3 DNA sequence: TGTGCCAGCTCGGAGGGGCTTGGAAACACCATATATTTT. It encodes CASSEGLGNTIYF.

This chain links TRBV7-9 with TRBJ2-5; D uncertain. This CDR3 is built from 12 residues. In germline, CDR1 is SEHNR, CDR2 FQNEAQ (reference sequence). The V gene lost 2 bases and the J gene lost 5 bases, with 6 bases spanning the gap. CDR3 sequence: CASSLNEETQYF. The DNA for the CDR3 is TGTGCCAGCAGCTTAAATGAGGAGACCCAGTACTTC.

V gene TRBV9 combines with J gene TRBJ2-1; 8 nucleotides match TRBD1. With 3 bases clipped from V and 7 bases from J, the junction kept 6 bases outside the gene matches. The length of the CDR3 is 14 residues. Germline CDR1 SGDLS, CDR2 YYNGEE. The CDR3 region is CASSARQGTNEQFF. Here the CDR3 DNA reads TGTGCCAGCAGCGCGAGACAGGGGACGAATGAGCAGTTCTTC.

This clone was observed a handful of times. The chain employs TRBV7-2 and TRBJ1-4; a possible D gene is TRBD1 (6 bases). The V end lost 6 bases, the J end lost 8 bases, and 16 bases lay between the germline ends. CDR1 is SGHTA, CDR2 FQGNSA, per germline. This CDR3 has 14 residues. The CDR3 DNA is TGTGCCAGCAGTCCTGACAGGAATGTCGAAAAACTGTTTTTT. Its translation: CASSPDRNVEKLFF.

The chain is built from TRBV4-3 and TRBJ2-7; maybe TRBD2 (5 bases). Germline V lookup: CDR1 LGHNA, CDR2 YSLEER. Trimming left V 1 base short and J 0 bases short, with 13 bases between. The CDR3 extends over 16 amino acids. The CDR3 coding sequence is TGCGCCAGCAGCCAAGTTTCAGGAGCGGCCTCCTACGAGCAGTACTTC. Translation gives CASSQVSGAASYEQYF.

This clone occurred once. CDR3 bases: TGTGCCTGGAGTAGTGGCCATGCCTACGAGCAGTACTTC. This gives the protein CAWSSGHAYEQYF. The chain couples TRBV30 to TRBJ2-7; D call uncertain. The germline V gene has CDR1 GTSNPN and CDR2 SVGIG (reference sequence). Trimming took off 2 bases at V and 2 bases at J, with 10 bases between the two ends. This CDR3 is built from 13 residues.

This chain uses TRBV4-1 with TRBJ1-4; D is perhaps TRBD1 (5 bases). This CDR3 is 16 amino acids long. V lost 1 base and J lost 1, with 10 bases in between. Germline assignment: CDR1 MGHRA and CDR2 YSYEKL. The CDR3 sequence: CASSQARRGTNEKLFF. In DNA, the CDR3 is TGCGCCAGCAGCCAAGCCCGAAGGGGAACTAATGAAAAACTGTTTTTT.

J is TRBJ1-1 and V is TRBV7-8; 8 bases map to TRBD1. The CDR3 sequence is 13 residues long. Looked up from germline, CDR1 is SGHVS and CDR2 is FQNEAQ. Trimming cost V 3 bases and J 4 bases; bases outside gene matches: 1. In DNA, the CDR3 is TGTGCCAGCAGCTTCGACAGGGGCACTGAAGCTTTCTTT. It translates to CASSFDRGTEAFF.

This clone turned up a few times. This chain uses TRBV19 with TRBJ2-1; 12 bases line up with TRBD2. This CDR3 comprises 15 residues. Germline CDR1 reads LNHDA; CDR2 reads SQIVND (reference sequence). J gave up 6 bases and V 5 bases, and 5 bases lay outside the gene matches. CDR3 sequence: CASSWTSGTPNEQFF. The CDR3, as DNA: TGTGCCAGTAGTTGGACTAGCGGGACGCCCAATGAGCAGTTCTTC.

The J gene is TRBJ2-7, the V gene TRBV2, with 8 bases matching TRBD2. Trimming removed 7 bases from V and 3 bases from J; junction bases left unmatched: 2. The CDR3 is made up of 12 amino acids. Germline V gene sequence: CDR1 SNHLY, CDR2 FYNNEI. The CDR3 is CASKLAVYEQYF. As DNA, the CDR3 is TGTGCCAGCAAACTAGCGGTCTACGAGCAGTACTTC. The variable domain in full, completed from reference TRBV2 and TRBJ2-7, reads EPEVTQTPSHQVTQMGQEVILRCVPISNHLYFYWYRQILGQKVEFLVSFYNNEISEKSEIFDDQFSVERPDGSNFTLKIRSTKLEDSAMYFCASKLAVYEQYFGPGTRLTVT.

V gene TRBV7-9 combines with J gene TRBJ2-7, with D perhaps TRBD1 (6 bases). The CDR3 is 16 amino acids. V was shortened by 0 bases and J by 0 bases, with 12 bases between the two germline ends. Germline V gene sequence: CDR1 SEHNR, CDR2 FQNEAQ (reference sequence). The CDR3 DNA is TGTGCCAGCAGCTTAGCCCTTGGACAGTTCTCCTACGAGCAGTACTTC. Its translation: CASSLALGQFSYEQYF.

V is TRBV6-5 and J is TRBJ2-1, with 8 bases matching TRBD2. With 6 bases clipped from V and 6 bases from J, the junction kept 10 bases outside the gene matches. Germline V gives CDR1 MNHEY, CDR2 SVGAGI. There are 15 residues in the CDR3. The CDR3 reads CASSESGSEINEQFF. As DNA, the CDR3 is TGTGCCAGCAGCGAAAGCGGGAGTGAGATCAATGAGCAGTTCTTC.

CDR3 DNA sequence: TGTGCCAGCAGTTTAAGATGGGGGGAGAGCAATCAGCCCCAGCATTTT. This codes for CASSLRWGESNQPQHF. This chain uses TRBV27 with TRBJ1-5; TRBD1 might be the D (5 bases). The germline V gene encodes CDR1 MNHEY and CDR2 SMNVEV (reference sequence). This CDR3 comprises 16 residues. Deletions cut 2 bases from V and 1 base from J, with 12 bases between.

Only a few counts were recorded for this clone. The chain carries TRBV18 and TRBJ2-5; the D gene is possibly TRBD2 (5 bases). This CDR3 contains 13 residues. Germline values: CDR1 KGHSH, CDR2 LQKENI. Trimming left V 6 bases short and J 5 bases short, with 13 bases between. The DNA of the CDR3 is TGTGCCAGCTCTTCGGACGGCGGGGAGACCCAGTACTTC. Encoded protein: CASSSDGGETQYF.

V is TRBV19 and J is TRBJ2-4; unclear D gene. The CDR3 has 14 amino acids. V was trimmed by 0 bases and J by 9 bases, leaving 12 bases between them. The germline gives CDR1 LNHDA, CDR2 SQIVND (reference sequence). The CDR3 is CASSIDLTVTIQYF. In nucleotides, the CDR3 is TGTGCCAGTAGTATAGATCTAACAGTAACCATTCAGTACTTC.

This chain links TRBV6-1 with TRBJ1-1; no reliable D call. The CDR3 is 14 residues long. Germline V gene lookup returns CDR1 MNHNS and CDR2 SASEGT. The V and J ends lost 3 bases and 0 bases respectively, with 8 bases between them. The DNA for the CDR3 is TGTGCCAGCAGTGAGCGGAGGATGAACACTGAAGCTTTCTTT. Translation: CASSERRMNTEAFF.

There are a few counts of this clone. J is TRBJ2-2 and V is TRBV27; 11 bases align to TRBD2. The CDR3 spans 16 residues. CDR1 is MNHEY and CDR2 is SMNVEV in the germline V gene (reference sequence). V shed 5 bases, J shed 2 bases, and the junction held 4 bases outside the gene matches. CDR3 bases: TGTGCCAGCAGTCCCCTAGCGGGAGGAAACACCGGGGAGCTGTTTTTT. Protein: CASSPLAGGNTGELFF.

This sequence joins TRBV4-3 and TRBJ2-1; D is ambiguous. Germline CDR1 is LGHNA and CDR2 is YSLEER. This CDR3 has 13 residues. V lost 0 bases and J 8 bases, leaving 8 bases between the germline ends. The CDR3 protein is CASSQDLSYEQFF. The CDR3 nucleotides are TGCGCCAGCAGCCAAGATTTGAGTTATGAGCAGTTCTTC.

This clone was counted a single time. V usage is TRBV7-7 and J usage is TRBJ2-3, with 7 positions matching TRBD2. CDR3 length: 15 amino acids. In germline, CDR1 is SSHAT, CDR2 FNYEAQ (reference sequence). The junction had 3 bases not matched to a gene; V was cut back by 0 bases and J by 3 bases. The CDR3 DNA reads TGTGCCAGCAGCTTAGCAGCGGGAACTACAGATACGCAGTATTTT. Translated: CASSLAAGTTDTQYF.

A word on this clone: Other DNA sequences of this sample code for an identical CDR3. The chain links TRBV4-3 to TRBJ1-4, with D unclear. CDR3 length: 16 amino acids. V was shortened by 1 base and J by 0 bases, with 9 bases between the two germline ends. The V gene's germline CDR1 is LGHNA and CDR2 YSLEER. CDR3: CASSQASGATNEKLFF. CDR3 DNA: TGCGCCAGCAGCCAAGCATCAGGTGCAACTAATGAAAAACTGTTTTTT.

The J gene is TRBJ2-2, the V gene TRBV7-7; 7 positions agree with TRBD2. V gave up 2 bases and J gave up 6 bases; unmatched junction bases: 6. The germline gives CDR1 SSHAT, CDR2 FNYEAQ (reference sequence). This CDR3 region has 15 residues. CDR3: CASSLIAGEAGELFF. The CDR3 nucleotides read TGTGCCAGCAGCTTAATTGCGGGAGAAGCCGGGGAGCTGTTTTTT.